This T cell receptor beta chain appears in the sequencing data of a study of blood T cell repertoires in COVID-19 (dated by TCRdb to 2019 to 2021). As for the study more broadly: Collaborator samples came from the United States, Italy and Spain and covered acute and convalescent phases of COVID-19. The repertoires were made available in a free public database intended to serve as a resource for research on the immune response to SARS-CoV-2. The prospective study material was composed of cDNA or gDNA derived from T cells, B-cell-depleted T cells, or PBMCs. Where available, HLA class I and class II types were taken from metadata supplied by the sample provider and were not determined by assay-based typing. Sample metadata almost always included a de-identified subject ID, COVID-19 status, age in years and sex. Samples were obtained from the ongoing ImmuneRACE study (first 160 participants) and from 1,200 or so subjects provided by 6 global collaborators. Subjects who had been exposed to COVID-19, were actively infected with it, or had recovered from it provided the deeply sampled blood TCRbeta repertoires that made up the dataset. Study-wide conclusions, independent of this receptor: The amount of clinical and demographic metadata varied by source and participant and was provided uncurated.

A second Seattle source provided samples from volunteer blood donors who had recovered from COVID-19. Collaborating institutions collected whole blood in K2EDTA tubes following their own protocols. For TCRbeta analysis, collaborators shipped samples in one of three forms: frozen whole blood, isolated PBMCs, or DNA extracted from either of those sample types. TCRbeta CDR3 regions were amplified from genomic DNA by means of the immunoSEQ Assay, a bias-controlled multiplex PCR. Per the authors' processing: The number of nucleated cells in each sample was estimated by amplification of reference gene primers within the assay. To quantify the absolute abundance of each unique TCRbeta CDR3 rearrangement, sequence reads were collapsed and filtered. For each sample, productive Simpson clonality was calculated as the square root of Simpson's diversity index over productive rearrangements. Drawn from immuneACCESS, this table holds only the in-frame rearrangements with V and J called that TCRdb kept. Clones are partly lost; checked studies trace under half to an unresolved V gene and leave the rest unexplained. D and trimming were read from the DNA, whereas the V and J calls and clone size are those reported in that table. The sample contains around 280,000 clones, about nine tenths of them found a single time. Jointly, the top ten make up roughly 2% of the sample.

Inclusive of the bounding cysteine and phenylalanine, the CDR3 is 14 residues long. Left in the record is the CDR3 DNA by itself, 42 bases read in frame from the first base. CDR1 and CDR2 are read off the germline V gene as SGDLS and YYNGEE. The V end loses 2 bases and the J end loses 3 bases, and a stretch of 9 bases separates them. Turning to this clone: It lacks a known antigen. Per-base quality was not reported, and no clone a single base away is much larger than it.

The receptor was derived from a woman aged 45-65 years who had recovered from COVID-19. The chain is encoded by TRBV9 joined to TRBJ1-5; the best D guess is TRBD1, with 5 bases matching. The sample was peripheral blood. The sequenced DNA is TGTGCCAGCAGCGTCGGAGGGGCCAATCAGCCCCAGCATTTT. This is translated as CASSVGGANQPQHF.